Following are 15 T cell receptor beta chains from one sample sequenced in a study of cytomegalovirus exposure and HLA in healthy donors. PCR amplification relied on 60 Vbeta primers (plus 13 Jbeta primers). Clones were sequenced by immunoSEQ multiplex PCR, and TCRdb holds only the in-frame ones, with some missing. The sample records more than 150,000 clones, 81% being singletons. The sequenced material came from PBMCs. The origin of the receptors is a man aged 45-65 years in good health and CMV-seropositive.

CDR3 protein: CASSASGRAYYGYTF. As DNA, the CDR3 is TGTGCCAGCAGCGCAAGTGGCAGGGCCTACTATGGCTACACCTTC. V usage is TRBV9 and J usage is TRBJ1-2; D may be TRBD1 (5 bases). V was pared by 3 bases and J by 3 bases, with 15 bases between. The germline gives CDR1 SGDLS, CDR2 YYNGEE. There are 15 residues in the CDR3. Full variable domain (missing parts from reference TRBV9 and TRBJ1-2): DSGVTQTPKHLITATGQRVTLRCSPRSGDLSVYWYQQSLDQGLQFLIQYYNGEERAKGNILERFSAQQFPDLHSELNLSSLELGDSALYFCASSASGRAYYGYTFGSGTRLTVV.

The V call is TRBV7-9, the J call TRBJ1-2, with 7 bases that match TRBD1. This CDR3 has 15 amino acids. Trimming took 0 bases from V and 6 from J; bases not matched to a gene: 7. Germline CDR1 reads SEHNR; CDR2 reads FQNEAQ (reference sequence). CDR3 loop: CASSLAPRQGDGYTF. The CDR3 nucleotides read TGTGCCAGCAGCTTAGCCCCTCGACAGGGAGATGGCTACACCTTC. Full variable domain (rest looked up from reference TRBV7-9 and TRBJ1-2): DTGVSQNPRHKITKRGQNVTFRCDPISEHNRLYWYRQTLGQGPEFLTYFQNEAQLEKSRLLSDRFSAERPKGSFSTLEIQRTEQGDSAMYLCASSLAPRQGDGYTFGSGTRLTVV.

The rearrangement links TRBV30 to TRBJ1-2; no clear D gene. Germline V lookup: CDR1 GTSNPN, CDR2 SVGIG (reference sequence). V dropped 4 bases and J dropped 2 bases, with 11 bases sitting between them. The CDR3 loop spans 13 amino acids. The CDR3 bases are TGTGCCTGGAAGGCGGTAGTGAACTATGGCTACACCTTC. Translation: CAWKAVVNYGYTF.

Only a few counts were recorded for this clone. The chain couples TRBV7-6 to TRBJ2-4; D unclear. Trimming removed 5 bases from V and 0 bases from J, with 5 bases in between. The CDR3 covers 13 residues. Germline CDR1 is SGHVS and CDR2 is FNYEAQ. The CDR3 here is CASSPGAKNIQYF. DNA of the CDR3: TGTGCCAGCAGCCCCGGAGCCAAAAACATTCAGTACTTC.

The rearrangement uses TRBV28 and TRBJ2-3, with 12 bases lining up with TRBD2. V lost 1 base, J lost 6 bases, and 5 bases stayed unmatched. CDR3 length: 16 residues. Germline-derived CDR1 and CDR2 are MDHEN and SYDVKM. DNA for the CDR3: TGTGCCAGCAGTTTATCGCCTAGCGGGGGGGCGGATACGCAGTATTTT. It codes for CASSLSPSGGADTQYF.

The chain uses TRBV5-1 and TRBJ2-3, with D maybe TRBD2 (5 bases). The CDR3 runs to 14 residues. V lost 5 bases and J 3 bases, leaving 13 bases between the germline ends. The germline V gene has CDR1 SGHRS and CDR2 YFSETQ. The CDR3 is CASRVGSGTDTQYF. The CDR3 coding sequence is TGCGCCAGCAGAGTAGGAAGCGGTACAGATACGCAGTATTTT.

In its sample, this clone was seen a few times. The J gene is TRBJ2-7, the V gene TRBV5-1, with a weak D call TRBD1 (5 bases). The CDR3 runs to 15 residues. V dropped 4 bases and J dropped 1 base, with 15 bases sitting between them. CDR1 and CDR2 from the germline V gene are SGHRS and YFSETQ. Written as DNA, the CDR3 is TGCGCCAGCAGCCCAGGACACGGAGTTTCCTACGAGCAGTACTTC. Its translation is CASSPGHGVSYEQYF.

This chain links TRBV7-8 with TRBJ2-3, with TRBD2 matching over 7 bases. The CDR3 totals 12 residues. The J segment lost 9 bases and the V segment lost 2 bases, leaving 2 bases of the junction unmatched. In germline, CDR1 is SGHVS, CDR2 FQNEAQ. Here the CDR3 DNA reads TGTGCCAGCAGCTTAACCGGGAGGACGCAGTATTTT. It translates to CASSLTGRTQYF.

The chain has TRBV2 and TRBJ2-5; 8 nucleotides line up with TRBD1. This CDR3 contains 14 residues. Germline values: CDR1 SNHLY, CDR2 FYNNEI. V lost 4 bases to trimming and J lost 2 bases; unmatched junction nucleotides: 3. CDR3 residues: CASSGNRGQETQYF. The CDR3 coding sequence is TGTGCCAGCAGTGGTAACAGGGGGCAAGAGACCCAGTACTTC. The full variable domain, rest sourced from reference TRBV2 and TRBJ2-5, is EPEVTQTPSHQVTQMGQEVILRCVPISNHLYFYWYRQILGQKVEFLVSFYNNEISEKSEIFDDQFSVERPDGSNFTLKIRSTKLEDSAMYFCASSGNRGQETQYFGPGTRLLVL.

This chain uses TRBV18 with TRBJ2-7; TRBD2 matches 10 bases. The germline V gene encodes CDR1 KGHSH and CDR2 LQKENI. There are 15 residues in the CDR3. Trimming at V came to 5 bases and at J to 6 bases, leaving 10 bases not matched to a gene. In nucleotides, the CDR3 is TGTGCCAGCTCATCTTCAAGCGGGAGGGCCTCCGAGCAGTACTTC. Residues: CASSSSSGRASEQYF.

This sequence joins TRBV6-4 and TRBJ2-5, with TRBD1 matching 11 bases. Judging by the DNA end, TRBJ2-7 fits better; the J call may be wrong. The V gene's germline CDR1 is MRHNA and CDR2 SNTAGT. The CDR3 has 14 amino acids. The CDR3 sequence: CASSDGTGGYEQYF. For the CDR3, the DNA is TGTGCCAGCAGTGACGGGACAGGGGGCTACGAGCAGTACTTC.

The chain links TRBV7-2 to TRBJ1-3; D unresolved. The germline V gene encodes CDR1 SGHTA and CDR2 FQGNSA. V was shortened by 2 bases and J by 0 bases, with 8 bases between the two germline ends. This CDR3 has 15 amino acids. In DNA form, the CDR3 reads TGTGCCAGCAGCTTAATCCCCTACTCTGGAAACACCATATATTTT. The encoded protein is CASSLIPYSGNTIYF.

The rearrangement links TRBV6-5 to TRBJ1-1; 7 bases match TRBD1. This CDR3 has 14 amino acids. CDR1 is MNHEY, CDR2 SVGAGI, per germline. V shed 6 bases, J shed 0 bases, and the junction held 4 bases outside the gene matches. The CDR3 here is CASSGDRLNTEAFF. The CDR3 nucleotides read TGTGCCAGCAGCGGGGACAGATTGAACACTGAAGCTTTCTTT.

The J gene is TRBJ2-1, the V gene TRBV5-1; a possible D gene is TRBD1 (5 bases). V lost 3 bases and J lost 2, with 9 bases in between. CDR1 and CDR2 (germline): SGHRS, YFSETQ. The length of the CDR3 is 14 residues. CDR3 protein: CASSSQGPYNEQFF. Here the CDR3 DNA reads TGCGCCAGCAGCTCCCAGGGCCCCTACAATGAGCAGTTCTTC.

The chain joins TRBV29-1 to TRBJ1-1; the match to TRBD1 covers 7 bases. The CDR3 runs 12 residues. Germline trimming cut 6 bases from V and 2 bases from J; bases unmatched to any gene: 3. CDR1 and CDR2 (germline): SQVTM, ANQGSEA. CDR3 sequence: CSVRDSNTEAFF. As DNA, the CDR3 is TGCAGCGTCCGGGACAGTAACACTGAAGCTTTCTTT.